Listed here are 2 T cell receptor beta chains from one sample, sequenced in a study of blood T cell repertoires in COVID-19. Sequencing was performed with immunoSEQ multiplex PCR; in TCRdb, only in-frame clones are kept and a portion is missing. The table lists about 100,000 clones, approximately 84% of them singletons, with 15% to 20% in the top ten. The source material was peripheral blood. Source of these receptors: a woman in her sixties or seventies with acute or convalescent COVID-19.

This chain's CDR3 is CASSSGSEQFF. For the CDR3, the DNA is TGTGCCAGCAGCTCAGGGTCTGAGCAGTTCTTC. The V and J genes are TRBV7-3 and TRBJ2-1, with D tentatively TRBD1 (5 bases). Trimming pared 4 bases from V and 9 bases from J, leaving 7 bases between. Germline V CDR1 and CDR2: SGHTA, FQGTGA. The CDR3 has 11 amino acids.

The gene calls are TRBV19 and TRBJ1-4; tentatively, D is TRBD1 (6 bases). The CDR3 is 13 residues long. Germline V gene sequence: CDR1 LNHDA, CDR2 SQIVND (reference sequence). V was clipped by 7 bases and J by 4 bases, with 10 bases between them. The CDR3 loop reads CASTDRLNEKLFF. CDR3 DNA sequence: TGTGCCAGTACCGACAGGCTTAATGAAAAACTGTTTTTT. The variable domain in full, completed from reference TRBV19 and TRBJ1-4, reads DGGITQSPKYLFRKEGQNVTLSCEQNLNHDAMYWYRQDPGQGLRLIYYSQIVNDFQKGDIAEGYSVSREKKESFPLTVTSAQKNPTAFYLCASTDRLNEKLFFGSGTQLSVL.